This TCR beta chain was identified during a study of CXCR3-negative and CXCR3-positive naive CD8 T cells. Study results and caveats: Partly lower CXCR3 expression followed cryopreservation, and most assays relied on fresh PBMCs. Comparison of naive CXCR3-negative and CXCR3-positive cells revealed similar TRBV-TRBJ usage, while memory cells differed. Hydrophobicity was higher for TRB CDR3s found in CXCR3-positive naive cells than in CXCR3-negative naive cells.

As regards this clonotype: Its matching antigen is unknown.

TRB cDNA libraries were made by UMI-labeled 5' RACE. TCRdb reprocessed the 5' RACE reads and keeps a single row for each CDR3 protein, giving no DNA. The sample has about 130,000 distinct CDR3 sequences; the top ten hold about 0.62%. Every subset of CD8+ T cells was sorted in triplicate at approximately 300,000 cells each. This receptor was taken from a human donor in good health. Some clones in this sample may be carry-over from other donors' samples. The sample consisted of naive CXCR3+ CD8+ T cells from blood. As to subset: CD45RO-CCR7+CD27+CD95- naive CD8+ T cells expressing CXCR3 (TNR3+).

This CDR3 is CASSPGTRGYEQFF. This chain joins TRBV9 and TRBJ2-1; absent DNA, TCRdb's TRBD2 call cannot be checked. CDR1 is SGDLS, CDR2 YYNGEE, per germline. The CDR3 runs 14 residues. The whole variable domain, remainder taken from reference TRBV9 and TRBJ2-1, is DSGVTQTPKHLITATGQRVTLRCSPRSGDLSVYWYQQSLDQGLQFLIQYYNGEERAKGNILERFSAQQFPDLHSELNLSSLELGDSALYFCASSPGTRGYEQFFGPGTRLTVL.